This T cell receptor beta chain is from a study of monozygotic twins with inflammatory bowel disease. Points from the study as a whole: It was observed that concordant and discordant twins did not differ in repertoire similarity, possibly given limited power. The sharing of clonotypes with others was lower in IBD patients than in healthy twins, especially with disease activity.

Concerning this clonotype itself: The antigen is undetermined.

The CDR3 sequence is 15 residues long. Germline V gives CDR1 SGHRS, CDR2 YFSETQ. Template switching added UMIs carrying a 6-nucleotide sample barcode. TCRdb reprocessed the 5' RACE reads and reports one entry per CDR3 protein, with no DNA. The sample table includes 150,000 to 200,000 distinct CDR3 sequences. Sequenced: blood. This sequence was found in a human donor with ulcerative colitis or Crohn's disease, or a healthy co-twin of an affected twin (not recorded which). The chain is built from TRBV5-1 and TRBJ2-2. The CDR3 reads CASSLEGKNTGELFF.